This T cell receptor beta chain was identified during a study of T cell responses to AZD1222 COVID-19 vaccine. Study-wide points: After two AZD1222 doses, spike-specific TCR breadth and depth rose versus day 0.

CDR3 length: 15 residues. Between the trimmed V and J ends, which lost 6 bases and 0 bases, there was a span of 11 bases. Germline CDR1 is MDHEN and CDR2 is SYDVKM. Comment on this clone: Its cognate antigen is unknown.

Profiling relied on immunoSEQ multiplex PCR, and the TCRdb table lists in-frame clones only, not all of them. The table lists approximately 120,000 clones, more than 85% of them singletons, with approximately 3.1% in the top ten. The genes are TRBV28 and TRBJ1-4; D remains unclear. The origin of this receptor is an adult in good health. This material consisted of peripheral blood, taken on day 0 of AZD1222 vaccination. CDR3: CASSPGSATNEKLFF. CDR3 in DNA: TGTGCCAGCAGCCCCGGGAGTGCAACTAATGAAAAACTGTTTTTT. Variable domain in full (rest from reference TRBV28 and TRBJ1-4): DVKVTQSSRYLVKRTGEKVFLECVQDMDHENMFWYRQDPGLGLRLIYFSYDVKMKEKGDIPEGYSVSREKKERFSLILESASTNQTSMYLCASSPGSATNEKLFFGSGTQLSVL.